What follows are 21 T cell receptor beta chains derived from one specimen sequenced in a study of blood T cell repertoires in COVID-19. The method was immunoSEQ multiplex PCR; TCRdb's version includes in-frame clones alone and lacks a portion of them. Here the sample spans roughly 180,000 clones, 84% being singletons. The sample was peripheral blood. These receptors were taken from a human donor in a cohort sampled during active COVID-19.

This clone was counted between two and nine times. The chain carries TRBV5-8 and TRBJ1-2; 8 positions match TRBD1. Germline V gene sequence: CDR1 SGHTS, CDR2 YDEGEE. The CDR3 has 18 residues. V lost 2 bases, J lost 1 base, and 13 bases stayed unmatched. The CDR3 region has the DNA TGTGCCAGCAGCTTAGACGGACAGGGACTTCGTGTTAACTATGGCTACACCTTC. This codes for CASSLDGQGLRVNYGYTF. The full variable domain, its missing parts supplied by reference TRBV5-8 and TRBJ1-2, is EAGVTQSPTHLIKTRGQQATLRCSPISGHTSVYWYQQALGLGLQFLLWYDEGEERNRGNFPPRFSGRQFPNYSSELNVNALELEDSALYLCASSLDGQGLRVNYGYTFGSGTRLTVV.

This clone appeared a single time. The V and J genes are TRBV9 and TRBJ1-3, with TRBD1 as a possible D gene (5 bases). Germline values: CDR1 SGDLS, CDR2 YYNGEE. Trimming removed 3 bases at V and 0 bases at J, with 13 bases between. The length of the CDR3 is 16 residues. The CDR3 loop is CASSALGGDSGNTIYF. The CDR3 nucleotides are TGTGCCAGCAGCGCCTTGGGGGGAGACTCTGGAAACACCATATATTTT.

The J gene is TRBJ2-3, the V gene TRBV29-1, with 10 positions matching TRBD2. The germline CDR1 and CDR2 sequences are SQVTM and ANQGSEA. The CDR3 contains 13 residues. The V and J ends lost 8 bases and 6 bases, in that order; junction bases with no gene match: 8. This chain's CDR3 is CSSSGGMGDTQYF. The CDR3 DNA sequence: TGCAGCTCTAGCGGGGGCATGGGGGATACGCAGTATTTT.

The rearrangement links TRBV12-5 to TRBJ2-2; possibly TRBD2 for D (6 bases). This CDR3 comprises 13 residues. Trimming left V 10 bases short and J 0 bases short, with 9 bases between. Germline CDR1 LGHNT, CDR2 FRNRAP. CDR3 coding DNA: TGTGCTACCCGACTAGCGAACACCGGGGAGCTGTTTTTT. It encodes CATRLANTGELFF.

The chain has TRBV6-5 and TRBJ1-1; the D is unclear. V dropped 1 base and J dropped 1 base, with 7 bases sitting between them. This CDR3 has 14 residues. Germline loops: CDR1 MNHEY, CDR2 SVGAGI. CDR3 coding DNA: TGTGCCAGCAGTTACTGGCAGAAGAACACTGAAGCTTTCTTT. Its translation is CASSYWQKNTEAFF.

The chain uses TRBV27 and TRBJ2-1, with TRBD1 identical over 10 bases. CDR1 is MNHEY and CDR2 is SMNVEV in the germline V gene (reference sequence). V gave up 2 bases and J gave up 14 bases; unmatched junction bases: 3. The CDR3 consists of 12 residues. The CDR3 is CASSLRGQGKFF. The DNA for the CDR3 is TGTGCCAGCAGTTTAAGGGGACAGGGGAAGTTCTTC.

The gene calls are TRBV10-3 and TRBJ1-2; tentatively, D is TRBD1 (5 bases). The CDR3 totals 15 residues. The V and J ends lost 0 bases and 2 bases respectively, with 10 bases between them. CDR1 ENHRY and CDR2 SYGVKD come from the germline V gene. The CDR3 DNA reads TGTGCCATCAGTGAGTCAAAGGGGTGGAACTATGGCTACACCTTC. It encodes CAISESKGWNYGYTF.

For the CDR3, the DNA is TGTGCCAGTAGACAGGGGCCGATGGACTATGGCTACACCTTC. This encodes CASRQGPMDYGYTF. The chain is built from TRBV19 and TRBJ1-2; 7 bases align to TRBD1. Germline V gene lookup returns CDR1 LNHDA and CDR2 SQIVND (reference sequence). The CDR3 loop spans 14 amino acids. The trim removed 6 bases at V and 3 bases at J, leaving 7 bases unmatched.

The J gene is TRBJ1-4, the V gene TRBV7-9; a weak D match, TRBD1 (5 bases). This CDR3 comprises 13 residues. Germline V CDR1 and CDR2: SEHNR, FQNEAQ (reference sequence). Trimming pared 4 bases from V and 8 bases from J, leaving 11 bases between. CDR3 nucleotides: TGTGCCAGCAGCTCCGACAGATGGGAAAAACTGTTTTTT. It is translated as CASSSDRWEKLFF.

V gene TRBV5-1 combines with J gene TRBJ2-3, with D unresolved. Germline CDR1 reads SGHRS; CDR2 reads YFSETQ. The CDR3 is made up of 15 amino acids. Trimming stripped 0 bases from V and 1 base from J, with 9 bases between. The CDR3 here is CASSLGQVRTDTQYF. The CDR3 DNA reads TGCGCCAGCAGCTTGGGACAAGTCCGCACAGATACGCAGTATTTT.

This rearrangement joins TRBV4-2 to TRBJ1-2; the D is unclear. This CDR3 spans 14 amino acids. Per the germline V gene, CDR1 is LGHNA and CDR2 is YNFKEQ. V was shortened by 0 bases and J by 8 bases, with 13 bases between the two germline ends. The CDR3: CASSQDGREEGYTF. CDR3 nucleotides: TGTGCCAGCAGCCAAGATGGAAGGGAGGAAGGCTACACCTTC.

The chain joins TRBV27 to TRBJ1-5, with D unresolved. The CDR3 totals 17 residues. The germline V gene encodes CDR1 MNHEY and CDR2 SMNVEV (reference sequence). The V end was cut by 8 bases, the J end by 4 bases, with 24 bases between. CDR3: CASSLRALVEWNQPQHF. For the CDR3, the DNA is TGTGCCAGCTCGCTGAGGGCTCTCGTGGAATGGAATCAGCCCCAGCATTTT.

This clone was counted between two and nine times. The chain recombines TRBV27 with TRBJ1-4; D unresolved. The CDR3 is 12 amino acids. V was trimmed by 6 bases and J by 8 bases, leaving 10 bases between them. Germline CDR1 reads MNHEY; CDR2 reads SMNVEV (reference sequence). The DNA for the CDR3 is TGTGCCAGCAGCTCAATCGGGGAAAAACTGTTTTTT. Amino acids: CASSSIGEKLFF. Looking up the rest from reference TRBV27 and TRBJ1-4 gives the full variable domain: EAQVTQNPRYLITVTGKKLTVTCSQNMNHEYMSWYRQDPGLGLRQIYYSMNVEVTDKGDVPEGYKVSRKEKRNFPLILESPSPNQTSLYFCASSSIGEKLFFGSGTQLSVL.

Here the CDR3 reads CASGDILGFLFF. The DNA for the CDR3 is TGTGCCAGCGGGGACATCTTAGGCTTTCTGTTCTTC. The chain employs TRBV9 and TRBJ2-1; the D gene is possibly TRBD1 (6 bases). Trimming cost V 7 bases and J 15 bases, with 20 bases left between them. Per the germline V gene, CDR1 is SGDLS and CDR2 is YYNGEE. The CDR3 runs to 12 residues.

Only one count was recorded for this clone. The chain combines TRBV3-1 (or the pseudogene TRBV3-2) with TRBJ1-1; D call uncertain. The germline gives CDR1 LGHDT, CDR2 YNNKEL (reference sequence). The CDR3 sequence is 14 residues long. V shed 4 bases and J shed 6 bases, with 15 bases lying between them. In nucleotides, the CDR3 is TGTGCCAGCAGCCGCCCCGGGTCCGGATCTGAAGCTTTCTTT. This encodes CASSRPGSGSEAFF.

This clone was picked up one time. This chain connects TRBV12-3 or TRBV12-4 to TRBJ1-2; possible D gene TRBD1, 6 bases. Trimming pared 5 bases from V and 8 bases from J, leaving 15 bases between. The CDR3 length is 13 residues. CDR3 loop: CASSLRQDGGYTF. CDR3 DNA: TGTGCCAGCAGTCTGCGACAGGATGGCGGCTACACCTTC.

The chain couples TRBV3-1 (or the pseudogene TRBV3-2) to TRBJ2-3, with 11 bases lining up with TRBD2. Trimming removed 1 base from V and 8 bases from J; junction bases left unmatched: 8. The germline gives CDR1 LGHDT, CDR2 YNNKEL (reference sequence). This CDR3 contains 16 residues. The CDR3 DNA sequence: TGTGCCAGCAGCCAAGTCCTAGCGGGGGGTGAAGGTACGCAGTATTTT. Residues: CASSQVLAGGEGTQYF.

J is TRBJ2-7 and V is TRBV19; TRBD2 agrees at 8 bases. The trim removed 5 bases at V and 2 bases at J, leaving 5 bases unmatched. This CDR3 comprises 14 residues. Per germline, CDR1 LNHDA and CDR2 SQIVND (reference sequence). CDR3 sequence (DNA): TGTGCCAGTAGTTCCGGGCGGGGGGCCTACGAGCAGTACTTC. Encoded protein: CASSSGRGAYEQYF.

The rearrangement links TRBV21-1 to TRBJ1-2; the D segment call TRBD1 is taken from the table without a DNA check. TRBV21-1 is deemed a pseudogene. This CDR3 is built from 17 residues. As DNA, the CDR3 is TGTGCCAGCAGCCCACAGCGGGACAGGGGCTATAACTATGGCTACACCTTC. This encodes CASSPQRDRGYNYGYTF.

The chain is built from TRBV7-3 and TRBJ2-1, with D tentatively TRBD2 (5 bases). V lost 2 bases and J 8 bases, leaving 13 bases between the germline ends. This CDR3 contains 14 residues. Per germline, CDR1 SGHTA and CDR2 FQGTGA. CDR3 sequence (DNA): TGTGCCAGCAGCTTACAGACCAGCGGAGATGAGCAGTTCTTC. It is translated as CASSLQTSGDEQFF. Full variable domain (missing parts from reference TRBV7-3 and TRBJ2-1): GAGVSQTPSNKVTEKGKYVELRCDPISGHTALYWYRQSLGQGPEFLIYFQGTGAADDSGLPNDRFFAVRPEGSVSTLKIQRTERGDSAVYLCASSLQTSGDEQFFGPGTRLTVL.

The chain uses TRBV19 and TRBJ1-5; possible D gene TRBD1, 6 bases. This CDR3 has 18 residues. Germline CDR1 is LNHDA and CDR2 is SQIVND (reference sequence). V was cut by 1 base and J by 3 bases, with 19 bases left in between. The CDR3 sequence is CASSIAGQGPSYNQPQHF. DNA for the CDR3: TGTGCCAGTAGTATAGCGGGCCAGGGGCCCTCTTACAATCAGCCCCAGCATTTT.